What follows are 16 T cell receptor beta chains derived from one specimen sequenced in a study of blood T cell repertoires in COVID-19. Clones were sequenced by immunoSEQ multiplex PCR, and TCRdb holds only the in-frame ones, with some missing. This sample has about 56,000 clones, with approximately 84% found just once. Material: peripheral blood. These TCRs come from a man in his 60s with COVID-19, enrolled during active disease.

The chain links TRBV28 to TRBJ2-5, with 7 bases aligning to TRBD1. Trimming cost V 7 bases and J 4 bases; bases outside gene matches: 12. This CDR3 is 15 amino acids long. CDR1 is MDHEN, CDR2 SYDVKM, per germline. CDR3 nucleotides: TGTGCCAGCACTTTGGGACAGCGAGGGGGAGAGACCCAGTACTTC. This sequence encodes CASTLGQRGGETQYF.

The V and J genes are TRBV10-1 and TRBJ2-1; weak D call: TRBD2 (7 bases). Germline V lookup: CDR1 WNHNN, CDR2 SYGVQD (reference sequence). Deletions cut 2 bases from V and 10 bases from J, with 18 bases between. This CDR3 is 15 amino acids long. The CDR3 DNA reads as TGCGCCAGCAGTGAGATGGGGGCGGGAGTAAGGGAGCAGTTCTTC. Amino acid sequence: CASSEMGAGVREQFF.

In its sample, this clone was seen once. The CDR3 DNA reads as TGTGCCGGGAGCGGAGAAGTCTATGGCTACACCTTC. Translating it yields CAGSGEVYGYTF. This sequence joins TRBV2 and TRBJ1-2; no clear D gene. Germline CDR1 reads SNHLY; CDR2 reads FYNNEI. This CDR3 contains 12 residues. V was cut by 11 bases and J by 4 bases, with 14 bases left in between.

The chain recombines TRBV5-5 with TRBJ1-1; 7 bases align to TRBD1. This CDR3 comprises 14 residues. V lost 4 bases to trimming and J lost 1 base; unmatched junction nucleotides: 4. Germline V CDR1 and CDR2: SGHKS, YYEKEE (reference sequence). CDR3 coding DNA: TGTGCCAGCAGCCCGACAGGGCAGAACACTGAAGCTTTCTTT. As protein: CASSPTGQNTEAFF. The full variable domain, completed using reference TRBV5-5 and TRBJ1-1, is DAGVTQSPTHLIKTRGQQVTLRCSPISGHKSVSWYQQVLGQGPQFIFQYYEKEERGRGNFPDRFSARQFPNYSSELNVNALLLGDSALYLCASSPTGQNTEAFFGQGTRLTVV.

This chain's CDR3 is CASSKGQENTEAFF. CDR3 nucleotides: TGTGCCAGCAGCAAGGGACAGGAGAACACTGAAGCTTTCTTT. The chain carries TRBV7-6 and TRBJ1-1; 8 nucleotides agree with TRBD1. The CDR3 covers 14 residues. The V segment lost 5 bases and the J segment 1 base; nucleotides outside the gene matches: 3. The germline V gene has CDR1 SGHVS and CDR2 FNYEAQ.

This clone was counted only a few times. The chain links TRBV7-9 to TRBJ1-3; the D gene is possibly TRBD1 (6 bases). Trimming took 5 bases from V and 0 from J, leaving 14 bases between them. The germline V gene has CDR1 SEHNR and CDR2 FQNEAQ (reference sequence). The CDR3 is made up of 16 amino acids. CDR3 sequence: CASSPTGTSSGNTIYF. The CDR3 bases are TGTGCCAGCAGCCCGACGGGGACAAGCTCTGGAAACACCATATATTTT. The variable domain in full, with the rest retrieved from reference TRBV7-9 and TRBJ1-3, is DTGVSQNPRHKITKRGQNVTFRCDPISEHNRLYWYRQTLGQGPEFLTYFQNEAQLEKSRLLSDRFSAERPKGSFSTLEIQRTEQGDSAMYLCASSPTGTSSGNTIYFGEGSWLTVV.

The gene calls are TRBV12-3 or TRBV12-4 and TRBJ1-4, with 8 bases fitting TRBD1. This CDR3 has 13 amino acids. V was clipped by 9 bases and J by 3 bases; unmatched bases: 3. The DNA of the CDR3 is TGTGCCAGTCACAGGGGGTCTAATGAAAAACTGTTTTTT. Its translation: CASHRGSNEKLFF.

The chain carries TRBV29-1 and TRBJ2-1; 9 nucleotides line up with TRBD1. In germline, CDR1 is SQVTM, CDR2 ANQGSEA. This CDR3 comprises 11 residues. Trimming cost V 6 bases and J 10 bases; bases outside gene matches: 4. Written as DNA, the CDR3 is TGCAGCGTGTACGGGACAGGGGAGCAGTTCTTC. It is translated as CSVYGTGEQFF.

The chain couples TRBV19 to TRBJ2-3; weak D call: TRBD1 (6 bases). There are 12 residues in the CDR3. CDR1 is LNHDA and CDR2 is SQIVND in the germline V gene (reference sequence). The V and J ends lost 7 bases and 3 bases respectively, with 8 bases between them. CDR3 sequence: CASIGQTDTQYF. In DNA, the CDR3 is TGTGCCAGTATCGGACAGACAGATACGCAGTATTTT.

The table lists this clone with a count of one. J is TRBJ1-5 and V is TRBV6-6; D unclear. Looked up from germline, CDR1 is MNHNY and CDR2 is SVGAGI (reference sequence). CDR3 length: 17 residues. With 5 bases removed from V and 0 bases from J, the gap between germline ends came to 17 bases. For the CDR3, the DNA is TGTGCCAGCAGTCCCGGGTCCCCCACCCATAGCAATCAGCCCCAGCATTTT. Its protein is CASSPGSPTHSNQPQHF.

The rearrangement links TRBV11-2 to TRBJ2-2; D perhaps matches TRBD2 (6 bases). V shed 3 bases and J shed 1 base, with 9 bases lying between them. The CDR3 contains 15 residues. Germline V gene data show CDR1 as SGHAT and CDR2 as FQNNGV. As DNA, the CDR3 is TGTGCCAGCAGCTTCTACGGGGGGAACACCGGGGAGCTGTTTTTT. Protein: CASSFYGGNTGELFF.

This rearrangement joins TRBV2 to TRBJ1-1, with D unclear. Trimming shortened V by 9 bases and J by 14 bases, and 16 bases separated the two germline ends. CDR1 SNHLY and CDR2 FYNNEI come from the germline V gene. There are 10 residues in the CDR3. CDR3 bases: TGTGCCAGGGAGAGTCGTGTTGAGTTCTTT. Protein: CARESRVEFF.

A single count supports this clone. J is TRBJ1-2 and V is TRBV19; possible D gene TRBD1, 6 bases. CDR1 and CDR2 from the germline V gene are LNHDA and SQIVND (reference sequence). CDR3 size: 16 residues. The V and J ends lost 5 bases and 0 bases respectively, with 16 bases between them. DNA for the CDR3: TGTGCCAGTAGTGGGGAAACGGGGACACCTAACTATGGCTACACCTTC. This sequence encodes CASSGETGTPNYGYTF.

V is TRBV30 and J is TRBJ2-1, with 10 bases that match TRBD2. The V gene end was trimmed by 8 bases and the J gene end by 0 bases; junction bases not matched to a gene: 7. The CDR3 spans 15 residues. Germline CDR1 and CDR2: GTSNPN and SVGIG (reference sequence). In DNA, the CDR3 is TGTGCCCGTCAGCGGGGGGGCCTCTCCTACAATGAGCAGTTCTTC. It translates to CARQRGGLSYNEQFF.

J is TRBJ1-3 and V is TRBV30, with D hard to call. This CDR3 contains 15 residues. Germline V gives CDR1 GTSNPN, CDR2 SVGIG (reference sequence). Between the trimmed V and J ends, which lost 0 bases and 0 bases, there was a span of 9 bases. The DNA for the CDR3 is TGTGCCTGGAGTGTATCGGTATACTCTGGAAACACCATATATTTT. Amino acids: CAWSVSVYSGNTIYF.

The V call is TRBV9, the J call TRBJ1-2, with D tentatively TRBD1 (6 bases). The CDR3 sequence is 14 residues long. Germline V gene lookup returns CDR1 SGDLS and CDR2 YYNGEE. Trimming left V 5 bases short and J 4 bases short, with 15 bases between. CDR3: CASRGKGVGYGYTF. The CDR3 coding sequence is TGTGCCAGCAGGGGAAAGGGGGTCGGCTATGGCTACACCTTC.